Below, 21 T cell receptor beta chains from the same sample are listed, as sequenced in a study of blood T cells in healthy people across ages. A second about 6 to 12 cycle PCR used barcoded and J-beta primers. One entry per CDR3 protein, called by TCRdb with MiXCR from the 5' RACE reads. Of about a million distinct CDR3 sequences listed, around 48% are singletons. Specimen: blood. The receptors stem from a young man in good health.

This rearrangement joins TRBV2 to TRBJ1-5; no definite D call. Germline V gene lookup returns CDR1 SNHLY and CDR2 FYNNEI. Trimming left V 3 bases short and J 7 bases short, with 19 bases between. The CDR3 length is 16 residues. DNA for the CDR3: TGTGCCAGCAGTGACCTTCTGCAGGCAGTAGGGCAGCCCCAGCATTTT. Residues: CASSDLLQAVGQPQHF. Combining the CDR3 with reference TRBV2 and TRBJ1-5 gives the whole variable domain EPEVTQTPSHQVTQMGQEVILRCVPISNHLYFYWYRQILGQKVEFLVSFYNNEISEKSEIFDDQFSVERPDGSNFTLKIRSTKLEDSAMYFCASSDLLQAVGQPQHFGDGTRLSIL.

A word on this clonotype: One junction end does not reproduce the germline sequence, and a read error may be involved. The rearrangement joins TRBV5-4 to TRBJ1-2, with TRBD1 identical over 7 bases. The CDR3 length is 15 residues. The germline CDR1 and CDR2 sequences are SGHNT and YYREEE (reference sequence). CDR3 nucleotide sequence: TGTGCCAGCAGCTTGGCCAGGGGGGTGGAATATGGCTACATCTTC. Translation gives CASSLARGVEYGYIF.

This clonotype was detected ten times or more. The CDR3 region has the DNA TGTGCCAGCAGCTTAGGGGAATACGAGCAGTACTTC. It is translated as CASSLGEYEQYF. The chain uses TRBV7-9 and TRBJ2-7; D unresolved. The germline V gene encodes CDR1 SEHNR and CDR2 FQNEAQ (reference sequence). Trimming took off 1 base at V and 4 bases at J, with 5 bases between the two ends. The CDR3 spans 12 residues.

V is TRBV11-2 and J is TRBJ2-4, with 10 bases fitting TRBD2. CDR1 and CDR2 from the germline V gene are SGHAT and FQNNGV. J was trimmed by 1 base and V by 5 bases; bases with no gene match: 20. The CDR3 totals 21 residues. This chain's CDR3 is CASSPYPPGLAVVRAKNIQYF. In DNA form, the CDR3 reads TGTGCCAGCAGCCCCTACCCCCCTGGACTAGCGGTCGTCCGTGCCAAAAACATTCAGTACTTC.

The CDR3 DNA reads TGCGCCAGCAGCCAAGATCGGTGGGGACGCGAAAAACTGTTTTTT. Amino acids: CASSQDRWGREKLFF. The chain employs TRBV4-1 and TRBJ1-4; possibly TRBD1 for D (5 bases). V lost 0 bases, J lost 8 bases, and 13 bases lay in between. The CDR3 extends over 15 amino acids. In germline, CDR1 is MGHRA, CDR2 YSYEKL.

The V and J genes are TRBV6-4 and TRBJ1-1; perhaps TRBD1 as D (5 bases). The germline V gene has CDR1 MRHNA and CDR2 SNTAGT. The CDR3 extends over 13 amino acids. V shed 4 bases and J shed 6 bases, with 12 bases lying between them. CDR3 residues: CASSGGSEAEAFF. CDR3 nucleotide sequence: TGTGCCAGCAGTGGGGGGAGCGAGGCTGAAGCTTTCTTT.

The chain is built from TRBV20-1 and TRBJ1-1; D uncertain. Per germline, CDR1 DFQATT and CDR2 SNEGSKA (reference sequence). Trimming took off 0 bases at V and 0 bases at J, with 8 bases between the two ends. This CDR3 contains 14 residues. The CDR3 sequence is CSARDPAMNTEAFF. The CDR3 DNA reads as TGCAGTGCTAGAGATCCGGCAATGAACACTGAAGCTTTCTTT.

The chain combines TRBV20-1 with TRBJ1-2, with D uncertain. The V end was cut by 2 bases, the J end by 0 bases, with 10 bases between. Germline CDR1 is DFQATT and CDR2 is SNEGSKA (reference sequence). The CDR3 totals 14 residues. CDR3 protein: CSARPGLANYGYTF. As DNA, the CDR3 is TGCAGTGCTAGACCCGGGCTCGCTAACTATGGCTACACCTTC.

The DNA for the CDR3 is TGTGCCAGCAGTGAATTGGGACAGGGGAATGAAAAACTGTTTTTT. This sequence encodes CASSELGQGNEKLFF. The chain carries TRBV2 and TRBJ1-4; TRBD1 matches 10 bases. The trim removed 2 bases at V and 5 bases at J, leaving 2 bases unmatched. CDR1 is SNHLY, CDR2 FYNNEI, per germline. There are 15 residues in the CDR3. The full variable domain, in which reference TRBV2 and TRBJ1-4 provide the parts outside the CDR3, is EPEVTQTPSHQVTQMGQEVILRCVPISNHLYFYWYRQILGQKVEFLVSFYNNEISEKSEIFDDQFSVERPDGSNFTLKIRSTKLEDSAMYFCASSELGQGNEKLFFGSGTQLSVL.

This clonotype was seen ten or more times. DNA of the CDR3: TGTGCCAGCAGTCACACACCCGGGGAGCTGTTTTTT. This sequence encodes CASSHTPGELFF. The V gene is TRBV6-5, the J gene TRBJ2-2; D is unresolved. CDR3 length equals 12 residues. Germline loops: CDR1 MNHEY, CDR2 SVGAGI. V lost 5 bases to trimming and J lost 6 bases, with 7 bases between them.

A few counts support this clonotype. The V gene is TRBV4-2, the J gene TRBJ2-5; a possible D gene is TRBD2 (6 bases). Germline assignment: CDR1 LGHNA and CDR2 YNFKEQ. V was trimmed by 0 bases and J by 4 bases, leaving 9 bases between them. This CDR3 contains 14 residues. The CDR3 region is CASSQEGDLETQYF. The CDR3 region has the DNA TGTGCCAGCAGCCAAGAAGGGGACTTAGAGACCCAGTACTTC.

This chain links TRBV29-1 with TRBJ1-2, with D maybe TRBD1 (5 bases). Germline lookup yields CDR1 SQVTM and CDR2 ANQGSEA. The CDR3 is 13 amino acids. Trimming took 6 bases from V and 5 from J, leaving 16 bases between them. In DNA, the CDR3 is TGCAGCGTCCCGGGGGATGGGGGGTATGGCTACACCTTC. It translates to CSVPGDGGYGYTF.

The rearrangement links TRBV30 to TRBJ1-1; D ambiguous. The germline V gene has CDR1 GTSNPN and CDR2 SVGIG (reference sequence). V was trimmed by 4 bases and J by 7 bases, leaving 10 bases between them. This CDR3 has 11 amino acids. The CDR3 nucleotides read TGTGCCTGGATTGCCGGGATTGAAGCTTTCTTT. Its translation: CAWIAGIEAFF.

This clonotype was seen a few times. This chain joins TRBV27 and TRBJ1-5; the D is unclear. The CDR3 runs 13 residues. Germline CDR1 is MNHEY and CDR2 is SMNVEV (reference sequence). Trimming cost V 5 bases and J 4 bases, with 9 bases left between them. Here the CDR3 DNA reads TGTGCCAGCAGTCAGAGAGAAAATCAGCCCCAGCATTTT. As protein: CASSQRENQPQHF.

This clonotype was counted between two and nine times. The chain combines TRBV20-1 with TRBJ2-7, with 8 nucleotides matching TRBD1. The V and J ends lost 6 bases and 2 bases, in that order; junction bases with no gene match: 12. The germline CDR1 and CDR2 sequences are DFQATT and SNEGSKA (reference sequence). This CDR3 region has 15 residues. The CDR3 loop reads CSAETGTGNPYEQYF. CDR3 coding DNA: TGCAGTGCCGAGACCGGGACAGGAAATCCCTACGAGCAGTACTTC.

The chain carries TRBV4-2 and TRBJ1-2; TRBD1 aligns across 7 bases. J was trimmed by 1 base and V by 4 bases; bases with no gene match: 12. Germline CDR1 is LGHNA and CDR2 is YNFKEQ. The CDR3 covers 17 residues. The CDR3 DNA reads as TGTGCCAGCAGCCCAGGGGATCGGGACAGCCTTAACTATGGCTACACCTTC. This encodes CASSPGDRDSLNYGYTF.

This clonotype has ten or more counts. CDR3 bases: TGCGCCAGCAGTCGACAGGGTGGGATCGAGCAGTACTTC. It translates to CASSRQGGIEQYF. V gene TRBV5-1 combines with J gene TRBJ2-7, with TRBD1 matching over 7 bases. CDR1 and CDR2 from the germline V gene are SGHRS and YFSETQ. Trimming removed 5 bases from V and 6 bases from J; junction bases left unmatched: 8. CDR3 length equals 13 residues.

CDR3 amino acids: CASSSDRDRTYEQYF. The CDR3 nucleotides read TGTGCCAGCAGTTCGGACAGGGACAGGACATACGAGCAGTACTTC. The rearrangement links TRBV27 to TRBJ2-5, with 8 bases lining up with TRBD1. The DNA end is more similar to TRBJ2-7, so the J call may be wrong. Germline V gene data show CDR1 as MNHEY and CDR2 as SMNVEV (reference sequence). CDR3 length: 15 residues.

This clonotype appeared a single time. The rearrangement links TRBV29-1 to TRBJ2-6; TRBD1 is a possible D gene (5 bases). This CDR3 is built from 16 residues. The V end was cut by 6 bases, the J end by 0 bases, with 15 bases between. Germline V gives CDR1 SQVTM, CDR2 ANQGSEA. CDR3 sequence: CSVKQGGRSGANVLTF. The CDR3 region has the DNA TGCAGCGTAAAGCAGGGTGGGCGCTCTGGGGCCAACGTCCTGACTTTC.

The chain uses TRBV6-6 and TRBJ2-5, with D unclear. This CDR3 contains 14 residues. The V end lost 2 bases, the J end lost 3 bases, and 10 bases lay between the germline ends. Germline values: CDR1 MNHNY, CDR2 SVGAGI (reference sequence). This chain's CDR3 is CASSYKVQKETQYF. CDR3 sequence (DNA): TGTGCCAGCAGTTACAAGGTCCAAAAAGAGACCCAGTACTTC.

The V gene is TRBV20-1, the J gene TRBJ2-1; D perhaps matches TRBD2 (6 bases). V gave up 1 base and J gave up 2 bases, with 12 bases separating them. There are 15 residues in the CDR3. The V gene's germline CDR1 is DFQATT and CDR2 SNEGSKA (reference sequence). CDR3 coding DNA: TGCAGTGCTAGAGGCGGGGTAGGAACCTACAATGAGCAGTTCTTC. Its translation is CSARGGVGTYNEQFF.